Sequencing of this T cell receptor (beta chain) was carried out in a study of blood T cell repertoires in COVID-19. Sequencing used immunoSEQ multiplex PCR; TCRdb keeps in-frame clones, though not all of them. The table shows some 30,000 clones, with roughly nine tenths occurring only once. V was trimmed by 1 base and J by 6 bases, leaving 10 bases between them. CDR1 is LGHDT, CDR2 YNNKEL, per germline (reference sequence). The CDR3 length is 13 residues. The sequencing input was peripheral blood. The source of this sequence is a man aged 50 or older with active COVID-19. The V and J genes are TRBV3-1 (or the pseudogene TRBV3-2) and TRBJ2-7, with D tentatively TRBD1 (5 bases). CDR3 amino acids: CASSQVRAGEQYF. The CDR3 DNA is TGTGCCAGCAGCCAAGTCAGGGCTGGCGAGCAGTACTTC.